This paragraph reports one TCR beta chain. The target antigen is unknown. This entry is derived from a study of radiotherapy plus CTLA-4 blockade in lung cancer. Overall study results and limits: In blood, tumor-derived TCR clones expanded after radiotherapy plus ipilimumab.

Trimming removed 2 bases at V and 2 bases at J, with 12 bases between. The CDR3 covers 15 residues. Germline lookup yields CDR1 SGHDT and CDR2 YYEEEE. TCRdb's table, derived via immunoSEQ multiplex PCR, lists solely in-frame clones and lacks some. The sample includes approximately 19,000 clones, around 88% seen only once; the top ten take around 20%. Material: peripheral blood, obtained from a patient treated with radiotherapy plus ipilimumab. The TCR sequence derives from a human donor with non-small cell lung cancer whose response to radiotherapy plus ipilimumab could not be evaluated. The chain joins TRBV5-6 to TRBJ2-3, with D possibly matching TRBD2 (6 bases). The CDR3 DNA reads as TGTGCCAGCAGCTTAGGAGGACTACACACAGATACGCAGTATTTT. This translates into CASSLGGLHTDTQYF.